Listed below are T cell receptor beta chains from one sample, sequenced in a study of CD8+ T cells in alopecia areata. Sequenced by immunoSEQ multiplex PCR; TCRdb stores in-frame clones only, minus some. Of around 140,000 clones in the sample, about 47% are singletons; the top ten hold 0.8% to 1%. This specimen consisted of CD4+ T cells sorted from blood, obtained at week 0. These receptors were obtained from a human donor with alopecia areata. Each CDR3 is given with its conserved first and last residue. The order of the fields is J gene, clone size, D gene, V gene, CDR3 DNA, CDR3 protein. D genes are given only for firm matches. Only part of the rows carry a size: once, few, many, or a class if the clone is expanded.

J: TRBJ2-2
size: NA
D: NA
V: TRBV30
DNA: TGTGCCTGGAGTGCCAACATTGCCGGGGAGCTGTTTTTT
CDR3: CAWSANIAGELFF

J: TRBJ1-5
size: few
D: NA
V: TRBV29-1
DNA: TGCAGCGTTAAAGACACGAGCGATAGCAATCAGCCCCAGCATTTT
CDR3: CSVKDTSDSNQPQHF

J: TRBJ2-7
size: NA
D: NA
V: TRBV29-1
DNA: TGCAGCGTTGAGTCAGGGATCTACGAGCAGTACTTC
CDR3: CSVESGIYEQYF

J: TRBJ1-2
size: few
D: NA
V: TRBV19
DNA: TGTGCCAGTAGTATTCAACTTGGCGGCTACACCTTC
CDR3: CASSIQLGGYTF

J: TRBJ1-5
size: NA
D: TRBD1
V: TRBV30
DNA: TGTGCCTGGGATGGACAGGGAGAACAGCCCCAGCATTTT
CDR3: CAWDGQGEQPQHF

J: TRBJ1-2
size: NA
D: NA
V: TRBV18
DNA: TGTGCCAGCTCACCAATCTCGGGGATCAACTATGGCTACACCTTC
CDR3: CASSPISGINYGYTF

J: TRBJ2-2
size: NA
D: NA
V: TRBV15
DNA: TGTGCCACCAGCAACCCCCGGACAGTGAACGGGGAGCTGTTTTTT
CDR3: CATSNPRTVNGELFF

J: TRBJ1-1
size: NA
D: NA
V: TRBV9
DNA: TGTGCCAGCAGCGTAGACCCTCAGGGGAACACTGAAGCTTTCTTT
CDR3: CASSVDPQGNTEAFF

J: TRBJ1-1
size: NA
D: NA
V: TRBV10-3
DNA: TGTGCCATCATAAGTAACAGGGACACTGAAGCTTTCTTT
CDR3: CAIISNRDTEAFF

J: TRBJ2-3
size: NA
D: TRBD2
V: TRBV27
DNA: TGTGCCAGCAGTCCCTATAGCGGGGGGTGGGGCACAGATACGCAGTATTTT
CDR3: CASSPYSGGWGTDTQYF

J: TRBJ2-3
size: NA
D: NA
V: TRBV21-1
DNA: TGTGCCAGCAGCAATTCGCCTAGCACAGATACGCAGTATTTT
CDR3: CASSNSPSTDTQYF

J: TRBJ2-5
size: NA
D: TRBD2
V: TRBV6-6
DNA: TGTGCCAGCAGTTCCAGCGGGAGGGAGACCCAGTACTTC
CDR3: CASSSSGRETQYF

J: TRBJ2-2
size: NA
D: NA
V: TRBV7-3
DNA: TGTGCCAGCAGCGCGAGACGGGGCACCGGGGAGCTGTTTTTT
CDR3: CASSARRGTGELFF

J: TRBJ2-5
size: NA
D: NA
V: TRBV5-6
DNA: TGTGCCAGCAGCTTCAGCCCAGAGACCCAGTACTTC
CDR3: CASSFSPETQYF

J: TRBJ2-5
size: NA
D: TRBD2
V: TRBV5-1
DNA: TGCGCCAGCAGCAAGGGACTAGCGGGAGGACAAGAGACCCAGTACTTC
CDR3: CASSKGLAGGQETQYF

J: TRBJ1-5
size: once
D: NA
V: TRBV19
DNA: TGTGCCAGTAGTATGGGATACACGTATACCAATCAGCCCCAGCATTTT
CDR3: CASSMGYTYTNQPQHF

J: TRBJ2-7
size: few
D: NA
V: TRBV30
DNA: TGTGCCTCTTGGACAGAGAACTACGAGCAGTACTTC
CDR3: CASWTENYEQYF

J: TRBJ2-7
size: NA
D: TRBD2
V: TRBV30
DNA: TGTGCCTGGAGACTAGCGGGGATCTACGAGCAGTACTTC
CDR3: CAWRLAGIYEQYF

J: TRBJ2-3
size: few
D: TRBD1
V: TRBV7-9
DNA: TGTGCCAGCAGCTCGGACAGGGTAGATACGCAGTATTTT
CDR3: CASSSDRVDTQYF

J: TRBJ2-7
size: NA
D: NA
V: TRBV29-1
DNA: TGCAGCGTTGAAGGGCCCGGCTCCTACGAGCAGTACTTC
CDR3: CSVEGPGSYEQYF

J: TRBJ1-2
size: once
D: NA
V: TRBV9
DNA: TGTGCCAGCAGCGTAGGTCGGGATGGCTACACCTTC
CDR3: CASSVGRDGYTF

J: TRBJ2-5
size: NA
D: NA
V: TRBV30
DNA: TGTGCCTGGAGTACCCTCAAAGAGACCCAGTACTTC
CDR3: CAWSTLKETQYF

J: TRBJ1-2
size: NA
D: NA
V: TRBV10-3
DNA: TGTGCCATCAGTTCCCTGGGTAACTATGGCTACACCTTC
CDR3: CAISSLGNYGYTF

J: TRBJ2-2
size: NA
D: NA
V: TRBV2
DNA: TGTGCCAGCAATTCCGGGACCCGAACCGGGGAGCTGTTTTTT
CDR3: CASNSGTRTGELFF

J: TRBJ2-5
size: NA
D: NA
V: TRBV18
DNA: TGTGCCAGCTCACCGACAGGACCGGAGGTCCAGTACTTC
CDR3: CASSPTGPEVQYF

J: TRBJ2-5
size: NA
D: NA
V: TRBV5-1
DNA: TGCGCCAGCAGCTTGGGGTCGCGTTCCCAAGAGACCCAGTACTTC
CDR3: CASSLGSRSQETQYF

J: TRBJ2-1
size: once
D: NA
V: TRBV6-5
DNA: TGTGCCAGCACGCGACAGAAAAACAATGAGCAGTTCTTC
CDR3: CASTRQKNNEQFF

J: TRBJ2-1
size: NA
D: TRBD1
V: TRBV27
DNA: TGTGCCAGCAGCCCCACCTGGACAGGGCACAATGAGCAGTTCTTC
CDR3: CASSPTWTGHNEQFF

J: TRBJ2-1
size: few
D: TRBD2
V: TRBV13
DNA: TGTGCCAGCAGCTTAGTCGCGGGAGGGGTGACTGAGCAGTTCTTC
CDR3: CASSLVAGGVTEQFF

J: TRBJ1-3
size: few
D: NA
V: TRBV30
DNA: TGTGCCTGGAGTCAACGGGGAAACACCATATATTTT
CDR3: CAWSQRGNTIYF

J: TRBJ1-2
size: NA
D: TRBD1
V: TRBV5-1
DNA: TGCGCCAGCAGCCATACACAGGGGATGGATGGCTACACCTTC
CDR3: CASSHTQGMDGYTF

J: TRBJ2-7
size: NA
D: NA
V: TRBV28
DNA: TGTGCCAGCAGCGGCTACGAGCAGTACTTC
CDR3: CASSGYEQYF

J: TRBJ1-1
size: NA
D: NA
V: TRBV2
DNA: TGTGCCAGCAGGGCAACAGGGGAAGCTTTCTTT
CDR3: CASRATGEAFF

J: TRBJ2-7
size: few
D: NA
V: TRBV7-2
DNA: TGTGCCAGCAGCTTGGGGCGGCCAAATTCCTACGAGCAGTACTTC
CDR3: CASSLGRPNSYEQYF

J: TRBJ1-5
size: NA
D: NA
V: TRBV2
DNA: TGTGCCAGCAGTATAAGACAGATGAATCAGCCCCAGCATTTT
CDR3: CASSIRQMNQPQHF

J: TRBJ2-7
size: NA
D: NA
V: TRBV5-1
DNA: TGCGCCAGCGGGACAGGGGCCGGGACTAGCGGCTCCTACGAGCAGTACTTC
CDR3: CASGTGAGTSGSYEQYF

J: TRBJ1-2
size: few
D: TRBD1
V: TRBV25-1
DNA: TGTGCCAGCAGTGGGACAGGGGGCCACGGCTACACCTTC
CDR3: CASSGTGGHGYTF

J: TRBJ2-2
size: NA
D: TRBD1
V: TRBV28
DNA: TGTGCCAGCACTATAGGGGACAGCCTCACCGGGGAGCTGTTTTTT
CDR3: CASTIGDSLTGELFF

J: TRBJ2-1
size: once
D: NA
V: TRBV2
DNA: TGTGCCAGCAGTCCCCTGACAGGGAGGCCAAGCGATGAGCAGTTCTTC
CDR3: CASSPLTGRPSDEQFF

J: TRBJ2-1
size: many
D: TRBD1
V: TRBV7-2
DNA: TGTGCCAGCAGCTTAGCTGCGGACAGGGGGAATGAGCAGTTCTTC
CDR3: CASSLAADRGNEQFF

J: TRBJ1-2
size: few
D: NA
V: TRBV6-1
DNA: TGTGCCAGCATGGCACGTAATTATGGCTACACCTTC
CDR3: CASMARNYGYTF

J: TRBJ2-3
size: NA
D: NA
V: TRBV29-1
DNA: TGCAGCGTTGAAGATCCGGGGACAGATACGCAGTATTTT
CDR3: CSVEDPGTDTQYF

J: TRBJ1-1
size: few
D: TRBD1
V: TRBV29-1
DNA: TGCAGCGTGGCCCTGACAGGGGACACTGAAGCTTTCTTT
CDR3: CSVALTGDTEAFF

J: TRBJ2-4
size: NA
D: TRBD1
V: TRBV27
DNA: TGTGCCAGCGGTGAAGGACAGGGGAAAAACATTCAGTACTTC
CDR3: CASGEGQGKNIQYF

J: TRBJ2-3
size: few
D: NA
V: TRBV25-1
DNA: TGTGCCAGCCGCCCCGGGGACGGGGTCACAGATACGCAGTATTTT
CDR3: CASRPGDGVTDTQYF

J: TRBJ1-3
size: NA
D: NA
V: TRBV5-1
DNA: TGCGCCAGCAGCTTGTTAGACTCGGGAACTAGCTCTGGAAACACCATATATTTT
CDR3: CASSLLDSGTSSGNTIYF

J: TRBJ1-5
size: NA
D: NA
V: TRBV6-6
DNA: TGTGCCAGCACTAAAGGAGATCAGCCCCAGCATTTT
CDR3: CASTKGDQPQHF

J: TRBJ1-1
size: NA
D: NA
V: TRBV28
DNA: TGTGCCAGCAGTTTAGAGCGGGGCGCGTACACTGAAGCTTTCTTT
CDR3: CASSLERGAYTEAFF

J: TRBJ2-2
size: NA
D: TRBD1
V: TRBV28
DNA: TGTGCCAGCAGTTTATTCGGACAGGGGTTAGCCGGGGAGCTGTTTTTT
CDR3: CASSLFGQGLAGELFF

J: TRBJ1-1
size: NA
D: NA
V: TRBV29-1
DNA: TGCAGCGTTGATGGGGCAGGCCTGAACACTGAAGCTTTCTTT
CDR3: CSVDGAGLNTEAFF

J: TRBJ1-5
size: few
D: NA
V: TRBV28
DNA: TGTGCCAGCAGGACGGATCAGCCCCAGCATTTT
CDR3: CASRTDQPQHF

J: TRBJ2-7
size: NA
D: NA
V: TRBV28
DNA: TGTGCCAGTTTTAGTAGGTTTGGCTCCTACGAGCAGTACTTC
CDR3: CASFSRFGSYEQYF

J: TRBJ2-2
size: NA
D: NA
V: TRBV10-3
DNA: TGTGCCATCAGTGTTCCGGGACGGTTGTTTTTT
CDR3: CAISVPGRLFF